These 16 T cell receptor beta chains were sequenced from one sample in a study of CD8 T cells in ankylosing spondylitis. TCRdb independently ran MiXCR on the 5' RACE reads; one entry per CDR3 protein. This repertoire shows 400,000 to 450,000 distinct CDR3 sequences, 17% found once; its top ten account for just over 1%. No antigen has been identified for these receptors. Findings of the study overall: A motif of 7 or 8 highly homologous TCR beta variants was seen as apparently characteristic of ankylosing spondylitis blood.

Material for sequencing was blood, either unsorted or a sorted T cell fraction (not recorded which). The receptors come from a male donor with ankylosing spondylitis.

This clonotype was counted only a few times. The chain uses TRBV7-2 and TRBJ2-5; 7 bases fit TRBD2. The CDR3 is made up of 14 amino acids. The J segment lost 5 bases and the V segment lost 1 base, leaving 4 bases of the junction unmatched. Germline V lookup: CDR1 SGHTA, CDR2 FQGNSA. The CDR3 DNA reads TGTGCCAGCAGCTTAGGGGCGGGAGTGGAGACCCAGTACTTC. Translation: CASSLGAGVETQYF. Full variable domain (outside the CDR3, taken from reference TRBV7-2 and TRBJ2-5): GAGVSQSPSNKVTEKGKDVELRCDPISGHTALYWYRQSLGQGLEFLIYFQGNSAPDKSGLPSDRFSAERTGGSVSTLTIQRTQQEDSAVYLCASSLGAGVETQYFGPGTRLLVL.

This clonotype was observed many times. This chain uses TRBV5-1 with TRBJ1-4, with a tentative D call TRBD1 (6 bases). V lost 0 bases to trimming and J lost 6 bases, with 9 bases between them. This CDR3 contains 14 residues. Germline lookup yields CDR1 SGHRS and CDR2 YFSETQ. CDR3 in amino acids: CASSLGTAYEKLFF. The CDR3 DNA follows: TGCGCCAGCAGCTTGGGGACAGCCTATGAAAAACTGTTTTTT.

The V call is TRBV28, the J call TRBJ2-7, with D perhaps matching TRBD1 (6 bases). Germline CDR1 reads MDHEN; CDR2 reads SYDVKM. The CDR3 covers 13 residues. Trimming took off 7 bases at V and 2 bases at J, with 12 bases between the two ends. CDR3 residues: CASTSTGPYEQYF. CDR3 DNA: TGTGCCAGCACCTCGACAGGCCCCTACGAGCAGTACTTC.

Regarding this clonotype: At one end, the junction sequence differs from germline, possibly due to a read error. The rearrangement uses TRBV6-6 and TRBJ1-5; no clear D. Looked up from germline, CDR1 is MNHNY and CDR2 is SVGAGI (reference sequence). CDR3 length: 12 amino acids. Written as DNA, the CDR3 is TGTGCCAGCAGGGAGGTTAATCGGCCCCAGCATTTT. This codes for CASREVNRPQHF.

The chain is built from TRBV29-1 and TRBJ2-5, with D tentatively TRBD2 (6 bases). The V gene's germline CDR1 is SQVTM and CDR2 ANQGSEA. V was clipped by 4 bases and J by 9 bases, with 18 bases between them. The CDR3 has 13 amino acids. CDR3 DNA: TGCAGCGTTGGCCCAGGGACTGGGGTTGCCCAGTACTTC. Amino acid sequence: CSVGPGTGVAQYF.

The V call is TRBV7-9, the J call TRBJ2-7, with D hard to call. Per germline, CDR1 SEHNR and CDR2 FQNEAQ (reference sequence). Trimming cost V 0 bases and J 0 bases, with 6 bases left between them. CDR3 length equals 14 residues. This chain's CDR3 is CASSLATRSYEQYF. CDR3 bases: TGTGCCAGCAGCTTAGCGACACGCTCCTACGAGCAGTACTTC.

This clonotype was found a few times. This rearrangement joins TRBV5-1 to TRBJ2-7; no clear D gene. The CDR3 length is 13 residues. Germline CDR1 SGHRS, CDR2 YFSETQ. V lost 5 bases, J lost 1 base, and 10 bases lay in between. For the CDR3, the DNA is TGCGCCAGCAGGGGAAAGGGTTCCTACGAGCAGTACTTC. Translation: CASRGKGSYEQYF.

The sample holds a few counts of this clonotype. This sequence joins TRBV7-9 and TRBJ2-1; 14 positions agree with TRBD2. Germline lookup yields CDR1 SEHNR and CDR2 FQNEAQ (reference sequence). Unmatched junction bases numbered 10, after V lost 4 bases and J lost 8 bases. This CDR3 is 17 amino acids long. For the CDR3, the DNA is TGTGCCAGCAGCTCCGGGACTAGCGGGAGCCTGGTAGATGAGCAGTTCTTC. This encodes CASSSGTSGSLVDEQFF.

The rearrangement uses TRBV2 and TRBJ1-5; D perhaps matches TRBD1 (6 bases). Germline V gives CDR1 SNHLY, CDR2 FYNNEI. Trimming took 6 bases from V and 0 from J, leaving 9 bases between them. The CDR3 runs to 14 residues. CDR3 in DNA: TGTGCCAGCAGGGGGGCCGCTAGCAATCAGCCCCAGCATTTT. This translates into CASRGAASNQPQHF.

The chain joins TRBV12-3 or TRBV12-4 to TRBJ2-7, with D possibly matching TRBD2 (5 bases). The CDR3 length is 15 residues. Trimming took 1 base from V and 2 from J, leaving 12 bases between them. Written as DNA, the CDR3 is TGTGCCAGCAGTTTAGGAGGGATACCAACCTACGAGCAGTACTTC. Its translation: CASSLGGIPTYEQYF.

This clonotype was observed a handful of times. The rearrangement joins TRBV20-1 to TRBJ2-2, with TRBD2 matching 15 bases. J lost 7 bases, V lost 6 bases, and 12 bases had no gene match. CDR3 length equals 17 residues. Germline loops: CDR1 DFQATT, CDR2 SNEGSKA (reference sequence). The CDR3 sequence: CSAPRTSGGASDGELFF. CDR3 bases: TGCAGTGCCCCCCGGACTAGCGGGGGGGCAAGTGACGGGGAGCTGTTTTTT.

There are a few counts of this clonotype. V and J are TRBV5-1 and TRBJ2-3, with D tentatively TRBD2 (5 bases). The CDR3 has 15 amino acids. In germline, CDR1 is SGHRS, CDR2 YFSETQ. V was cut by 1 base and J by 0 bases, with 9 bases left in between. As DNA, the CDR3 is TGCGCCAGCAGCTTGTACCGGGGTAGCACAGATACGCAGTATTTT. Protein: CASSLYRGSTDTQYF.

This clonotype has more than one count but fewer than ten. J is TRBJ2-3 and V is TRBV24-1; the D is unclear. Germline V lookup: CDR1 KGHDR, CDR2 SFDVKD. The CDR3 extends over 13 amino acids. The V end lost 5 bases, the J end lost 4 bases, and 9 bases lay between the germline ends. The CDR3 DNA reads TGTGCCACCAGTGGAGGCAGTCCAGATACGCAGTATTTT. Encoded protein: CATSGGSPDTQYF.

The chain uses TRBV28 and TRBJ1-3; D is unclear. CDR1 is MDHEN, CDR2 SYDVKM, per germline. V was clipped by 4 bases and J by 4 bases, with 20 bases between them. There are 17 residues in the CDR3. CDR3 in amino acids: CASSSPTGHQYGNTIYF. For the CDR3, the DNA is TGTGCCAGCAGTTCCCCAACGGGCCACCAATACGGAAACACCATATATTTT. Full variable domain (outside the CDR3, taken from reference TRBV28 and TRBJ1-3): DVKVTQSSRYLVKRTGEKVFLECVQDMDHENMFWYRQDPGLGLRLIYFSYDVKMKEKGDIPEGYSVSREKKERFSLILESASTNQTSMYLCASSSPTGHQYGNTIYFGEGSWLTVV.

This chain links TRBV12-3 or TRBV12-4 with TRBJ1-2; 9 bases agree with TRBD1. Trimming removed 6 bases from V and 6 bases from J; junction bases left unmatched: 5. This CDR3 has 13 amino acids. In DNA, the CDR3 is TGTGCCAGCAGATTACAGGGGGCGAATGGCTACACCTTC. It specifies CASRLQGANGYTF.

This clonotype showed up just a few times. V gene TRBV20-1 combines with J gene TRBJ1-5; weak D call: TRBD1 (5 bases). CDR1 and CDR2 from the germline V gene are DFQATT and SNEGSKA (reference sequence). The CDR3 sequence is 15 residues long. Trimming removed 4 bases at V and 0 bases at J, with 13 bases between. The DNA of the CDR3 is TGCAGTGCTACCGACGGGGGGAGTAGCAATCAGCCCCAGCATTTT. Its translation is CSATDGGSSNQPQHF.